This TCR beta chain was sequenced during a study of cytomegalovirus exposure and HLA in healthy donors. Points from the study as a whole: Versus the approximately 700-donor mean, an Asian-associated ancestry cluster reportedly showed fewer N-insertions in a later analysis. Follow-up analysis later connected one missense variant in DCLRE1C with trimming of TCR beta V- and J-genes. Earlier analysis yielded a pattern in which most TCR beta V segments were productive about 87% or about 30% of the time.

The PCR ran on 60 Vbeta and 13 Jbeta primers. The data were produced by immunoSEQ multiplex PCR, yet TCRdb's version contains in-frame clones alone and is incomplete. This table holds tens of thousands of clones, around 82% found once. The germline gives CDR1 KGHSH, CDR2 LQKENI. This CDR3 comprises 16 residues. The V gene lost 2 bases and the J gene lost 3 bases, with 16 bases spanning the gap. In the case of this clone: Its antigen is currently unknown.

This clonotype was sampled from a woman younger than 35 in good health and CMV-seropositive. The chain carries TRBV18 and TRBJ1-1; TRBD1 might be the D (6 bases). Sequenced material: PBMCs. CDR3 region: CASSPGAGDGDTEAFF. The CDR3 DNA is TGTGCCAGCTCACCAGGGGCAGGGGATGGGGACACTGAAGCTTTCTTT. Together with reference TRBV18 and TRBJ1-1, the CDR3 gives the full variable domain: NAGVMQNPRHLVRRRGQEARLRCSPMKGHSHVYWYRQLPEEGLKFMVYLQKENIIDESGMPKERFSAEFPKEGPSILRIQQVVRGDSAAYFCASSPGAGDGDTEAFFGQGTRLTVV.